This TCR beta chain was obtained from a study of blood T cell repertoires in COVID-19. Study overall: Samples representing acute and convalescent COVID-19 were sourced from the United States, Italy and Spain. From T cells, B-cell-depleted T cells, or PBMCs came the material, which was cDNA or gDNA.

Deletions cut 6 bases from V and 0 bases from J, with 18 bases between. The CDR3 is made up of 18 amino acids. In germline, CDR1 is MNHEY, CDR2 SMNVEV (reference sequence). Assay used: immunoSEQ multiplex PCR; TCRdb lists only in-frame clones, some missing. This table has approximately 120,000 clones, about 80% appearing once. The rearrangement uses TRBV27 and TRBJ2-6; tentatively, D is TRBD2 (6 bases). This TCR was recovered from a human donor in a cohort sampled during active COVID-19. Source material: peripheral blood. The CDR3 here is CASSPSGGGSSGANVLTF. The CDR3 bases are TGTGCCAGCAGCCCATCGGGTGGGGGGAGCTCTGGGGCCAACGTCCTGACTTTC.